The 7 T cell receptor beta chains listed next were all sequenced from one sample in a study of cytomegalovirus exposure and HLA in healthy donors. PCR employed 60 Vbeta and 13 Jbeta primers. Measured with immunoSEQ multiplex PCR; TCRdb has only the in-frame clones, and not every one. Found here are 150,000 to 200,000 clones, over 75% of them singletons; the top ten hold around 3%. The material sequenced was PBMCs. The origin of the receptors is a female donor in good health and CMV-seronegative.

The rearrangement uses TRBV5-1 and TRBJ2-7; 9 bases align to TRBD2. Germline V gene lookup returns CDR1 SGHRS and CDR2 YFSETQ. The CDR3 covers 14 residues. The trim removed 5 bases at V and 5 bases at J, leaving 8 bases unmatched. The CDR3 spells CASSPRGGADEQYF. CDR3 bases: TGCGCCAGCAGTCCCCGCGGGGGGGCCGACGAGCAGTACTTC. The full variable domain, in which reference TRBV5-1 and TRBJ2-7 provide the parts outside the CDR3, is KAGVTQTPRYLIKTRGQQVTLSCSPISGHRSVSWYQQTPGQGLQFLFEYFSETQRNKGNFPGRFSGRQFSNSRSEMNVSTLELGDSALYLCASSPRGGADEQYFGPGTRLTVT.

This clone was observed a few times. V is TRBV21-1 and J is TRBJ1-1; TRBD1 is the table's D call, not checked against the DNA. TRBV21-1 is a documented pseudogene. This CDR3 comprises 18 residues. The CDR3 DNA is TGTGCCAGCAGCAAAGTACTTGACAGGGAACGACCGAACACTGAAGCTTTCTTT. Translating gives CASSKVLDRERPNTEAFF.

The chain joins TRBV4-3 to TRBJ2-7; possibly TRBD1 for D (8 bases). The CDR3 runs 14 residues. Per germline, CDR1 LGHNA and CDR2 YSLEER. Deletions cut 4 bases from V and 7 bases from J, with 17 bases between. The CDR3 nucleotides read TGCGCCAGCAGCCGCCTACAGGGGGGGTGGGAGCAGTACTTC. Translated, it gives CASSRLQGGWEQYF.

This chain joins TRBV5-4 and TRBJ2-5, with 14 bases fitting TRBD2. The CDR3 is 16 amino acids. Trimming at V came to 3 bases and at J to 4 bases, leaving 5 bases not matched to a gene. CDR1 and CDR2 (germline): SGHNT, YYREEE (reference sequence). CDR3 loop: CASSWRTSGGLETQYF. The CDR3 coding sequence is TGTGCCAGCAGCTGGAGGACTAGCGGGGGGTTAGAGACCCAGTACTTC.

For the CDR3, the DNA is TGTGCCAGCAGCTTAGTAGGGAGCGGTTCCTATGGCTACACCTTC. Translated: CASSLVGSGSYGYTF. V is TRBV7-2 and J is TRBJ1-2; D gene unclear. In germline, CDR1 is SGHTA, CDR2 FQGNSA. The length of the CDR3 is 15 residues. Trimming took off 1 base at V and 4 bases at J, with 13 bases between the two ends. Looking up the rest from reference TRBV7-2 and TRBJ1-2 gives the full variable domain: GAGVSQSPSNKVTEKGKDVELRCDPISGHTALYWYRQSLGQGLEFLIYFQGNSAPDKSGLPSDRFSAERTGGSVSTLTIQRTQQEDSAVYLCASSLVGSGSYGYTFGSGTRLTVV.

This clone was counted only a few times. The gene calls are TRBV19 and TRBJ1-1; weak D call: TRBD1 (5 bases). The CDR3 contains 16 residues. Trimming shortened V by 5 bases and J by 1 base, and 17 bases separated the two germline ends. Per germline, CDR1 LNHDA and CDR2 SQIVND (reference sequence). The CDR3 loop reads CASSSPGGRPNTEAFF. As DNA, the CDR3 is TGTGCCAGTAGTTCACCGGGGGGACGGCCGAACACTGAAGCTTTCTTT. Based on the CDR3 plus reference TRBV19 and TRBJ1-1, the full variable domain is DGGITQSPKYLFRKEGQNVTLSCEQNLNHDAMYWYRQDPGQGLRLIYYSQIVNDFQKGDIAEGYSVSREKKESFPLTVTSAQKNPTAFYLCASSSPGGRPNTEAFFGQGTRLTVV.

V usage is TRBV7-3 and J usage is TRBJ2-7; 9 bases map to TRBD1. The CDR3 sequence is 15 residues long. The ends lost 5 bases at V and 5 bases at J; junction bases unmatched: 10. Germline V gene data show CDR1 as SGHTA and CDR2 as FQGTGA. The CDR3 coding sequence is TGTGCCAGCAGCCACGAACCGGGACAGGGTCACGAGCAGTACTTC. This translates into CASSHEPGQGHEQYF.